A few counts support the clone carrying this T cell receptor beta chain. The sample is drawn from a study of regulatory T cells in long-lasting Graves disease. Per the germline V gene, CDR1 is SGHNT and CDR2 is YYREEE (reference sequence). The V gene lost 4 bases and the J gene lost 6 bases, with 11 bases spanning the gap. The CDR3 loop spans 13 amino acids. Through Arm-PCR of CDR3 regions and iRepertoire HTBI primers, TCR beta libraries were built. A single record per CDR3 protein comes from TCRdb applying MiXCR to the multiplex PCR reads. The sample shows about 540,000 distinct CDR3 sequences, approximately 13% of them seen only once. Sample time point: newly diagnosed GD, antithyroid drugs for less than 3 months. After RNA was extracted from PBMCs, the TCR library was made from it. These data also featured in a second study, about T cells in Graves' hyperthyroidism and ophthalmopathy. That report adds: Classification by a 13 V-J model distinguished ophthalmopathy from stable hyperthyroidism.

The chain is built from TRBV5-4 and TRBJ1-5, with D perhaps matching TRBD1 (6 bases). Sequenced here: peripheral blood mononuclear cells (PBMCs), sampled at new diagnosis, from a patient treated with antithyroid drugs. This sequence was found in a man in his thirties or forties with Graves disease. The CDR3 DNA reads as TGTGCCAGCAGCGTCTGGGGGCTTCAGCCCCAGCATTTT. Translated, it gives CASSVWGLQPQHF. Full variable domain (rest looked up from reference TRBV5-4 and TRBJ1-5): ETGVTQSPTHLIKTRGQQVTLRCSSQSGHNTVSWYQQALGQGPQFIFQYYREEENGRGNFPPRFSGLQFPNYSSELNVNALELDDSALYLCASSVWGLQPQHFGDGTRLSIL.